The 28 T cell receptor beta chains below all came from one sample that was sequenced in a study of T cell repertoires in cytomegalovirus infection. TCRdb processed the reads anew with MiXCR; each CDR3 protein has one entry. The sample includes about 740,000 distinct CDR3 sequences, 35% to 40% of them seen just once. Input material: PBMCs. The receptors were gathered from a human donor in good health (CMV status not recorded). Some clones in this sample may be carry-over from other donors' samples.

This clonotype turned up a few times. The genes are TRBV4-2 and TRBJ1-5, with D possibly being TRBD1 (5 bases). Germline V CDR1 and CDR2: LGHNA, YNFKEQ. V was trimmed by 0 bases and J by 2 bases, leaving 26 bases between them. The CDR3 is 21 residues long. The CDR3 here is CASSQENVLTGFYGGNQPQHF. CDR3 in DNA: TGTGCCAGCAGCCAAGAGAACGTACTAACAGGATTTTACGGGGGCAATCAGCCCCAGCATTTT.

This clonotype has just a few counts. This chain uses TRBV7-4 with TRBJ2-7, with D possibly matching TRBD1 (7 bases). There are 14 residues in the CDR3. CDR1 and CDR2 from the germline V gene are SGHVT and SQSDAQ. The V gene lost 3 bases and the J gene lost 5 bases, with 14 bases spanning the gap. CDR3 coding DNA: TGTGCCAGCAGCTTGCGGGACAGCTATCACGAGCAGTACTTC. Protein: CASSLRDSYHEQYF. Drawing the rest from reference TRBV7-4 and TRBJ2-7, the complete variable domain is GAGVSQSPRYKVAKRGRDVALRCDSISGHVTLYWYRQTLGQGSEVLTYSQSDAQRDKSGRPSGRFSAERPERSVSTLKIQRTEQGDSAVYLCASSLRDSYHEQYFGPGTRLTVT.

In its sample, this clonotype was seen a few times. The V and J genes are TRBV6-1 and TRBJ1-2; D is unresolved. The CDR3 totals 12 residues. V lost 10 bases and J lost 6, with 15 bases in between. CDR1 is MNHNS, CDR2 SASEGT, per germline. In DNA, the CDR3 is TGTGCCACCTCGAGAGTGGGAGATGGCTACACCTTC. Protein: CATSRVGDGYTF.

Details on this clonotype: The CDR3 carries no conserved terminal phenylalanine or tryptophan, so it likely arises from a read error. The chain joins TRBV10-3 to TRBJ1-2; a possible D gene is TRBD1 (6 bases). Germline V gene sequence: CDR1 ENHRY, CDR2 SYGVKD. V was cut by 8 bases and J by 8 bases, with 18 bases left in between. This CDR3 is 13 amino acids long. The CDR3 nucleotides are TGTGCCATCTCGCAGGGGCCTGTGGAGGGCTACACCTTA. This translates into CAISQGPVEGYTL.

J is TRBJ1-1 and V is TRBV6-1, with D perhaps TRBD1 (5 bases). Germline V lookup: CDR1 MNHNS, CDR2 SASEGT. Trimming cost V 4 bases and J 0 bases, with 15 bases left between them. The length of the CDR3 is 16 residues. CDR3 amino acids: CASSADGAGMNTEAFF. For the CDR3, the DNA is TGTGCCAGCAGTGCCGACGGGGCTGGGATGAACACTGAAGCTTTCTTT.

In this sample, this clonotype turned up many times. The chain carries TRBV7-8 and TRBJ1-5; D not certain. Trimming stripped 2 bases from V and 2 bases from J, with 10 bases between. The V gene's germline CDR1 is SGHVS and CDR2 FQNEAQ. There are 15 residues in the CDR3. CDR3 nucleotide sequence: TGTGCCAGCAGCTTAAGTACCAGGCGCAATCAGCCCCAGCATTTT. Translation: CASSLSTRRNQPQHF.

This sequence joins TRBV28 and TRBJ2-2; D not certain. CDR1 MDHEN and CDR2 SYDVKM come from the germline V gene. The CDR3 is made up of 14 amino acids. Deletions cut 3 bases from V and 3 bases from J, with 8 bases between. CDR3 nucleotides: TGTGCCAGCAGTTTGAACACTTACACCGGGGAGCTGTTTTTT. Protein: CASSLNTYTGELFF.

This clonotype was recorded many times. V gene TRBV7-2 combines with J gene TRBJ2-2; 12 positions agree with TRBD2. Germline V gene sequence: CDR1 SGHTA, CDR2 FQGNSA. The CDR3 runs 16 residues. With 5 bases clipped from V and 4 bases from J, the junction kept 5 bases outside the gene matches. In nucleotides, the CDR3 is TGTGCCAGCAGCCCACTAGCGGGAGGCCGCACCGGGGAGCTGTTTTTT. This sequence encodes CASSPLAGGRTGELFF.

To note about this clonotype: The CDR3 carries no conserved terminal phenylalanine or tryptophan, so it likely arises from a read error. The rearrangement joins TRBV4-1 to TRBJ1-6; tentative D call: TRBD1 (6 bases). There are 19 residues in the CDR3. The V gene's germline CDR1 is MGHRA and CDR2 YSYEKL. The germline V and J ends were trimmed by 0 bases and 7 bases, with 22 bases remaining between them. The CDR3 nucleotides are TGCGCCAGCAGCCAAGATACTGGTTGGAGGGGGACAATGAATTCACCCCTCCACTTG. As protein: CASSQDTGWRGTMNSPLHL.

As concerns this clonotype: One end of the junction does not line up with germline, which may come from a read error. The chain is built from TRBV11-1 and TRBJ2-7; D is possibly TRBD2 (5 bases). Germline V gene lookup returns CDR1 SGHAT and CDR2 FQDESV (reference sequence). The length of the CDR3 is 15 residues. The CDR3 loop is CASSLESGYSYEQYF. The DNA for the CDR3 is TGTGCCAGCAGCTTAGAGAGCGGATACTCCTACGAGCAATACTTC.

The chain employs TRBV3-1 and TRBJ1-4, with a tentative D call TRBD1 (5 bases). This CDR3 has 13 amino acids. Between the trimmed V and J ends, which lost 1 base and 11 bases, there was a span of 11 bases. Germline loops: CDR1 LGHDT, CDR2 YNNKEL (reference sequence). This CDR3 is CASSQGRQLKLFF. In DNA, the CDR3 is TGTGCCAGCAGCCAAGGCCGACAGCTTAAACTGTTTTTT.

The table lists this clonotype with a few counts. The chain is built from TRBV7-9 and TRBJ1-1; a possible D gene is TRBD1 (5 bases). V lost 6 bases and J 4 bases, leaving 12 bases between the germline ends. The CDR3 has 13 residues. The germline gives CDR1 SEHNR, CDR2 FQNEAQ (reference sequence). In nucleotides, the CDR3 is TGTGCCAGCAGGAAAGGGGTTGTCACTGAAGCTTTCTTT. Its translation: CASRKGVVTEAFF.

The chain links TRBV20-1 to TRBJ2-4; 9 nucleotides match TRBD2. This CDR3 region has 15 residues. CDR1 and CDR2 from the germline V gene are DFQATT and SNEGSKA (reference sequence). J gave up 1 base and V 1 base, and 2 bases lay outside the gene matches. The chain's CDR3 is CSARAAGGAKNIQYF. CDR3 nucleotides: TGCAGTGCTAGAGCTGCGGGGGGGGCCAAAAACATTCAGTACTTC.

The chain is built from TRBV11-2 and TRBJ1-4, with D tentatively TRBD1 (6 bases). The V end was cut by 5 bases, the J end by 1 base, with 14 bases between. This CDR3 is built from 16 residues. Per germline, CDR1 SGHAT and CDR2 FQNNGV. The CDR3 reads CASSPEFRGTNEKLFF. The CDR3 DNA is TGTGCCAGCAGCCCCGAATTCAGGGGAACTAATGAAAAACTGTTTTTT.

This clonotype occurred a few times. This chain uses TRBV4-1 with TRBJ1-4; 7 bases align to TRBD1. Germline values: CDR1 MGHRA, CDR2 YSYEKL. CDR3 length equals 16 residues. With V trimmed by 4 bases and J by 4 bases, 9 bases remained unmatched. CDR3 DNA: TGCGCCAGCAGCCCCACCGGAGGGGGCAGTAATGAAAAACTGTTTTTT. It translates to CASSPTGGGSNEKLFF.

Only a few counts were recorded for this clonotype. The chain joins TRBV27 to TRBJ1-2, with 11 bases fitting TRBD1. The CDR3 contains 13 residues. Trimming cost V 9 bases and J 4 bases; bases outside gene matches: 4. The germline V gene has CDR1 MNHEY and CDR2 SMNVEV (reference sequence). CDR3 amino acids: CARWTGGVYGYTF. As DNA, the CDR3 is TGTGCCAGATGGACAGGGGGCGTCTATGGCTACACCTTC.

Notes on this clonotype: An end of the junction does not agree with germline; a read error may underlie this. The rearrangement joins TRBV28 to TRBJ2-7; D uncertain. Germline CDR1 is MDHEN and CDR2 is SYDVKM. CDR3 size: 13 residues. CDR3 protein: CARSFGVPYDQYF. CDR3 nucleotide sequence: TGTGCCAGAAGTTTTGGGGTCCCCTACGATCAGTACTTC.

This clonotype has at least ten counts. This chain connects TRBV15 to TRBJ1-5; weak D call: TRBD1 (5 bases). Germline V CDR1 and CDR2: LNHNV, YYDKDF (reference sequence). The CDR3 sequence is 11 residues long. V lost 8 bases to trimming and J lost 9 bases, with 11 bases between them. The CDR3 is CATGDGGPQHF. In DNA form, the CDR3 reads TGTGCCACCGGGGACGGTGGGCCCCAGCATTTT.

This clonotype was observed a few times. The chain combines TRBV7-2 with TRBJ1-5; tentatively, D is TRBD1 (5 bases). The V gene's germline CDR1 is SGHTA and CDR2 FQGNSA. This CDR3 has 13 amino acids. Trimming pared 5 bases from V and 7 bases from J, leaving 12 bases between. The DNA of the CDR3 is TGTGCCAGCAGCCTCGGGGCTTTCCAGCCCCAGCATTTT. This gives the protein CASSLGAFQPQHF. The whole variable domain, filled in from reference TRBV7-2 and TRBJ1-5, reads GAGVSQSPSNKVTEKGKDVELRCDPISGHTALYWYRQSLGQGLEFLIYFQGNSAPDKSGLPSDRFSAERTGGSVSTLTIQRTQQEDSAVYLCASSLGAFQPQHFGDGTRLSIL.

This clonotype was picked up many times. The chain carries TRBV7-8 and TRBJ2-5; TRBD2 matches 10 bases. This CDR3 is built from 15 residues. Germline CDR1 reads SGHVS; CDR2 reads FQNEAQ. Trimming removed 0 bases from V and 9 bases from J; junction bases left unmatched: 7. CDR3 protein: CASSLAAGGLGAQYF. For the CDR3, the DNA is TGTGCCAGCAGCTTAGCAGCGGGGGGGCTAGGGGCCCAGTACTTC.

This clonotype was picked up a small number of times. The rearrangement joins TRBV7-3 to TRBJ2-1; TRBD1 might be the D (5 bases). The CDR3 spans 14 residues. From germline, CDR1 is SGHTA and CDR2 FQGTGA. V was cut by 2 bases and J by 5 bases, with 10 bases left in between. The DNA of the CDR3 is TGTGCCAGCAGCTTAGGCCGACAGAACAATGAGCAGTTCTTC. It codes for CASSLGRQNNEQFF.

The CDR3 nucleotides read TGTGCCAGCAGCCCGGGGGGACCGTCTAGCACAGATACGCAGTATTTT. This gives the protein CASSPGGPSSTDTQYF. This chain links TRBV27 with TRBJ2-3, with TRBD2 matching 7 bases. Germline assignment: CDR1 MNHEY and CDR2 SMNVEV (reference sequence). V was clipped by 6 bases and J by 0 bases; unmatched bases: 9. This CDR3 comprises 16 residues.

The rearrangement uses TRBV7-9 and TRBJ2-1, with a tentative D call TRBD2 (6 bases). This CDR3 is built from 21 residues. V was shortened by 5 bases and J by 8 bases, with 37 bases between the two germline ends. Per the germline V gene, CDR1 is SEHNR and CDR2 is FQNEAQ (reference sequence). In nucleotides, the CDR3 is TGTGCCAGCAGCGTCAGGCGGGACCGAGAAGGAGCCTTTAATTCCCGCGATGAGCAGTTCTTC. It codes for CASSVRRDREGAFNSRDEQFF.

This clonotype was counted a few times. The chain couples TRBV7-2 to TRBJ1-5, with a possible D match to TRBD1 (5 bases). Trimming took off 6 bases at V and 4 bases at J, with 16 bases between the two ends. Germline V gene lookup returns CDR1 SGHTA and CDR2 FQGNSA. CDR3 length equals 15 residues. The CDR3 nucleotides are TGTGCCAGCAGACGGGTTGGGGCAGCTAATCAGCCCCAGCATTTT. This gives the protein CASRRVGAANQPQHF. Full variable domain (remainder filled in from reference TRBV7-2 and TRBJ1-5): GAGVSQSPSNKVTEKGKDVELRCDPISGHTALYWYRQSLGQGLEFLIYFQGNSAPDKSGLPSDRFSAERTGGSVSTLTIQRTQQEDSAVYLCASRRVGAANQPQHFGDGTRLSIL.

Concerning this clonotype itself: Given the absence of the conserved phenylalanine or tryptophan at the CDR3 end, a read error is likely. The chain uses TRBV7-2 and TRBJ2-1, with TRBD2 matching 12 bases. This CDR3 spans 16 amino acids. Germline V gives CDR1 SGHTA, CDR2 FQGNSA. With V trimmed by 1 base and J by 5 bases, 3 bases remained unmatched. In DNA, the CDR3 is TGTGCCAGCAGCTTAGATCGACTAGCGGGGGACAATGAGCAGTTCTTA. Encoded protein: CASSLDRLAGDNEQFL.

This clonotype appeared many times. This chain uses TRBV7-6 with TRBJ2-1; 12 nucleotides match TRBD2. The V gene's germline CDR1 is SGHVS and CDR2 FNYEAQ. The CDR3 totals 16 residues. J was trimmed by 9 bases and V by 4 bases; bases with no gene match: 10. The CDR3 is CASSSLSSGRAIEQFF. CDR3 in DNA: TGTGCCAGCAGCTCCCTTTCTAGCGGGAGGGCTATTGAGCAGTTCTTC. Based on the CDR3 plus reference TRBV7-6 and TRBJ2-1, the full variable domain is GAGVSQSPRYKVTKRGQDVALRCDPISGHVSLYWYRQALGQGPEFLTYFNYEAQQDKSGLPNDRFSAERPEGSISTLTIQRTEQRDSAMYRCASSSLSSGRAIEQFFGPGTRLTVL.

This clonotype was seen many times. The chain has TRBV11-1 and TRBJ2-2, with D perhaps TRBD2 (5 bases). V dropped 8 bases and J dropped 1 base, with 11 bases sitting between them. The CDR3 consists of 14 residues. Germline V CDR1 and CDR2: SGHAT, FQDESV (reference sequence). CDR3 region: CASGLRENTGELFF. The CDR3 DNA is TGTGCCAGCGGCCTCCGGGAGAACACCGGGGAGCTGTTTTTT. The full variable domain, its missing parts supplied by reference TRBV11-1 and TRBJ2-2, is EAEVAQSPRYKITEKSQAVAFWCDPISGHATLYWYRQILGQGPELLVQFQDESVVDDSQLPKDRFSAERLKGVDSTLKIQPAELGDSAMYLCASGLRENTGELFFGEGSRLTVL.

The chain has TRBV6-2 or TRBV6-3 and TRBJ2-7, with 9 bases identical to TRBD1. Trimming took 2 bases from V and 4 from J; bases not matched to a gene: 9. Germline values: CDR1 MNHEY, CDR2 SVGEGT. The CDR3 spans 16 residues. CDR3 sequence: CASSYPAGTGSYEQYF. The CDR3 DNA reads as TGTGCCAGCAGTTACCCAGCCGGGACAGGGTCGTACGAGCAGTACTTC.